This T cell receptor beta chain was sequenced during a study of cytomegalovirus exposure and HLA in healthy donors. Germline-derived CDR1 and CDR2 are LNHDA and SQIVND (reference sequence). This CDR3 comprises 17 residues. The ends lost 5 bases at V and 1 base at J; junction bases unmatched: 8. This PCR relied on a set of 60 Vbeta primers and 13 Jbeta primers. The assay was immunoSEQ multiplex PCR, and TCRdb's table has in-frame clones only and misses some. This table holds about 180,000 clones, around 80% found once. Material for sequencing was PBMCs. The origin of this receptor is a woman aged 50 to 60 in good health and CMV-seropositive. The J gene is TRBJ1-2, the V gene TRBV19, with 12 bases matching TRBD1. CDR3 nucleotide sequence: TGTGCCAGTAGTCCAGGGACAGGGGGCGTCAATAACTATGGCTACACCTTC. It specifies CASSPGTGGVNNYGYTF.